This is a list of T cell receptor beta chains from one sample in a study of T cells expressing NK-cell markers. TCRdb re-called the 5' RACE reads and catalogs CDR3 proteins one per entry, DNA excluded. This sample's table has about 410,000 distinct CDR3 sequences. Sequencing was carried out using blood T cells: a sorted CD56 or NKG2C T cell subset, CD4+ or CD8+ T cells, or bulk PBMC T cells (not recorded which). The source of these receptors is a woman in her 50s in good health. Both conserved end residues are part of each CDR3.

V gene,J gene,CDR3 length,CDR3 protein
TRBV7-9,TRBJ2-3,13,CASSLAVGLAQYF
TRBV6-5,TRBJ2-5,17,CASSPYGTSGRAETQYF
TRBV12-3/TRBV12-4,TRBJ1-6,14,CASSPTGLYSPLHF
TRBV12-3/TRBV12-4,TRBJ1-5,13,CASSPYGNQPQHF
TRBV5-1,TRBJ2-3,14,CASSVDRGRSTQYF
TRBV7-2,TRBJ2-2,12,CGEGGADGELFF
TRBV20-1,TRBJ2-1,18,CSARGSLALSSSYNEQFF
TRBV12-3/TRBV12-4,TRBJ1-4,14,CASSFRGKNEKLFF
TRBV10-3,TRBJ1-5,14,CAISERQDNQPQHF
TRBV14,TRBJ2-5,17,CASSQDRVAVYQETQYF
TRBV6-4,TRBJ2-3,14,CASSPSGVADTQYF
TRBV5-6,TRBJ2-1,14,CASSPGTSGVEQFF
TRBV6-1,TRBJ2-3,15,CASSAFVTSTDTQYF
TRBV12-3/TRBV12-4,TRBJ2-5,13,CASSFQAKETQYF
TRBV6-5,TRBJ2-6,15,CASRSDSSGANVLTF
TRBV7-7,TRBJ2-2,17,CASSSRAPTGGTGELFF
TRBV10-3,TRBJ2-3,14,CAISANPGPDTQYF
TRBV11-2,TRBJ2-1,15,CASSLEREVRREQFF
TRBV7-9,TRBJ2-7,16,CASSSARQGSSYEQYF
TRBV29-1,TRBJ2-7,15,CSVARDSAPPYEQYF
TRBV7-3,TRBJ2-3,13,CASSLDLADTQYF
TRBV19,TRBJ2-2,14,CASSSPSDTGELFF
TRBV3-1,TRBJ2-1,15,CASSHYAGIYNEQFF
TRBV9,TRBJ2-1,13,CASNKLGRDEQFF
TRBV6-1,TRBJ1-2,15,CASSTQAGTGYGYTF
TRBV15,TRBJ2-1,16,CATSRGLANSYNEQFF
TRBV20-1,TRBJ2-1,17,CSARDPTRSGTRNEQFF
TRBV29-1,TRBJ2-2,15,CSGKTGTGNTGELFF
TRBV3-1,TRBJ2-5,14,CASSPEARKETQYF
TRBV20-1,TRBJ2-1,12,CSAKASGTEQFF
TRBV13,TRBJ1-1,11,CASTQGTEAFF
TRBV10-3,TRBJ2-7,13,CAISEGGYYEQYF
TRBV4-1,TRBJ1-5,17,CASSQPTGSPSNQPQHF